This T cell receptor beta chain was found in a study of blood T cells in healthy people across ages. For the study at large: In model experiments, template switching was able to capture about one barcoded beta molecule for every two T cells that were present. Study-wide findings and caveats: Older individuals had lower TCR beta diversity per million T cells (the decline was roughly linear). Whereas aged donors had fewer naive CD4+ cells, long-lived donors had more of them and higher diversity.

As regards this clonotype: Its antigen is still unknown.

Primed by a sample-barcoded 5' primer and a J-beta primer mix, a second PCR proceeded for about 6 to 11 cycles. From the 5' RACE reads, TCRdb called clonotypes with MiXCR, one entry per CDR3 protein. The table lists 1.4 million to 1.5 million distinct CDR3 sequences, 42% of them singletons. In germline, CDR1 is DFQATT, CDR2 SNEGSKA (reference sequence). This CDR3 comprises 17 residues. V shed 0 bases and J shed 5 bases, with 21 bases lying between them. Per sample, no less than 6 micrograms of total RNA were extracted. The clonotype comes from a young woman in good health. This chain joins TRBV20-1 and TRBJ2-3; unclear D gene. The sequencing input was blood. For the CDR3, the DNA is TGCAGTGCTAGAGATGGCCAAGTCCGCGTAGTTAAAGATACGCAGTATTTT. Encoded protein: CSARDGQVRVVKDTQYF.